The clone carrying this TCR beta chain was picked up one time. Produced via immunoSEQ multiplex PCR; TCRdb's table is partial and in-frame only. There are more than 200,000 clones in the sample; roughly 84% occur only once, and less than 5% lies in the top ten. The CDR3 sequence is 13 residues long. The germline V gene encodes CDR1 SNHLY and CDR2 FYNNEI. The V and J ends lost 4 bases and 4 bases respectively, with 8 bases between them. The entry originates in a study of blood T cell repertoires in COVID-19. As for the study in general: The United States, Italy and Spain supplied acute and convalescent COVID-19 samples.

The source is a man between 60 and 75 years old with acute or convalescent COVID-19. Sequenced: peripheral blood. The chain employs TRBV2 and TRBJ1-5, with TRBD1 as a possible D gene (5 bases). Written as DNA, the CDR3 is TGTGCCAGCAGTGGACAGTTTAATCAGCCCCAGCATTTT. Its protein is CASSGQFNQPQHF.